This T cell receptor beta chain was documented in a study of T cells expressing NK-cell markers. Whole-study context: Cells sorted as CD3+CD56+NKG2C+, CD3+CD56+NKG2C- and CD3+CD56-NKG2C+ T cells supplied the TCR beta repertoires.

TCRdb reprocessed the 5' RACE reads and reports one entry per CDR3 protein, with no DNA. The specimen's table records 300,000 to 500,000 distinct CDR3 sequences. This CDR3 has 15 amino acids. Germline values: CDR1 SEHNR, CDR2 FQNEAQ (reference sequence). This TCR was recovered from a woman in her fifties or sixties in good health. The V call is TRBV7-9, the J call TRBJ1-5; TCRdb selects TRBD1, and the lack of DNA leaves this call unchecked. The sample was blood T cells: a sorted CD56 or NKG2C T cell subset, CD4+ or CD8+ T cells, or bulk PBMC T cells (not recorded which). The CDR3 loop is CASSLGAGQDQPQHF.